This TCR beta chain was sequenced during a study of shared clonotypes between healthy human individuals. At the level of the study: The donor group consisted of two women and a few men, aged 18 to 49. General study points: Researchers found naive subsets generally carried larger estimated richness than memory subsets.

With regard to this clone: Its antigen is as yet unknown.

A CD45RA+ naive subset and a CD45RA-negative memory subset were split from CD4+ cells. The CDR3 sequence is 14 residues long. V shed 6 bases, J shed 7 bases, and the junction held 9 bases outside the gene matches. The V gene's germline CDR1 is MNHEY and CDR2 SVGAGI. The table came from immunoSEQ multiplex PCR; TCRdb's copy has only in-frame clones and leaves some out. Of around 2.5 million clones listed, 80% to 95% were seen once; the top ten hold roughly 0.39%. The rearrangement uses TRBV6-5 and TRBJ1-1; TRBD1 matches at 9 bases. The source material was naive CD4+ T cells from PBMCs. Subset noted: CD45RA+ positively selected. This TCR derives from a man aged 18-30 years in good health. Some clones in this sample may be carry-over from other donors' samples. The CDR3 nucleotides are TGTGCCAGCAGCGTGGGGACAGGGTCCAATGAAGCTTTCTTT. It yields the protein CASSVGTGSNEAFF.